What follows are 15 T cell receptor beta chains derived from one specimen sequenced in a study of identical twins. Each CDR3 protein is one row after TCRdb ran MiXCR on the 5' RACE reads. The table has hundreds of thousands of distinct CDR3 sequences, 20% to 30% seen once; the top ten hold 2.9%. These data were also filed under a second study, of T cells expressing NK-cell markers.

Sequencing was performed on CD4+ T cells sorted from blood. Receptors were obtained from a woman between 18 and 29 years old in good health.

V gene TRBV5-1 combines with J gene TRBJ2-3; D may be TRBD2 (6 bases). The CDR3 contains 13 residues. Germline-derived CDR1 and CDR2 are SGHRS and YFSETQ. The V and J ends lost 6 bases and 6 bases respectively, with 14 bases between them. CDR3 amino acids: CASTLTREDTQYF. The CDR3, as DNA: TGCGCCAGCACCCTTACTCGGGAGGATACGCAGTATTTT.

The V gene is TRBV20-1, the J gene TRBJ2-6; D is possibly TRBD2 (5 bases). The V end lost 7 bases, the J end lost 0 bases, and 16 bases lay between the germline ends. Germline-derived CDR1 and CDR2 are DFQATT and SNEGSKA (reference sequence). CDR3 length equals 16 residues. The CDR3 loop reads CSVAGSESSGANVLTF. CDR3 DNA sequence: TGCAGTGTGGCGGGCAGTGAATCCTCTGGGGCCAACGTCCTGACTTTC.

The CDR3 DNA sequence: TGCAGTGCTAGAGACCAGGGGGACCCAGCGGGGGAGGAGCAGTTCTTC. Translation: CSARDQGDPAGEEQFF. The rearrangement joins TRBV20-1 to TRBJ2-1; weak D call: TRBD2 (8 bases). The CDR3 is made up of 16 amino acids. Trimming shortened V by 0 bases and J by 10 bases, and 22 bases separated the two germline ends. Germline lookup yields CDR1 DFQATT and CDR2 SNEGSKA (reference sequence).

This rearrangement joins TRBV20-1 to TRBJ2-2; the match to TRBD2 covers 7 bases. The J segment lost 1 base and the V segment lost 4 bases, leaving 6 bases of the junction unmatched. The CDR3 is made up of 15 amino acids. Germline-derived CDR1 and CDR2 are DFQATT and SNEGSKA (reference sequence). The CDR3 sequence: CSATGGGGNTGELFF. Here the CDR3 DNA reads TGCAGTGCTACGGGAGGTGGAGGGAACACCGGGGAGCTGTTTTTT.

This clonotype appeared a single time. The rearrangement links TRBV6-1 to TRBJ1-2; 9 nucleotides line up with TRBD1. CDR3 length: 13 residues. Germline V lookup: CDR1 MNHNS, CDR2 SASEGT. The V segment lost 6 bases and the J segment 5 bases; nucleotides outside the gene matches: 4. CDR3 nucleotides: TGTGCCAGCAGACGCGGGACAGGGTATGGCTACACCTTC. It codes for CASRRGTGYGYTF.

This clonotype was seen more than once but under ten times. The chain employs TRBV7-6 and TRBJ2-1; possibly TRBD2 for D (6 bases). V shed 5 bases and J shed 9 bases, with 14 bases lying between them. This CDR3 region has 13 residues. The germline V gene has CDR1 SGHVS and CDR2 FNYEAQ. The CDR3 nucleotides read TGTGCCAGCAGCGGACTAATGGGGGGTGAGCAGTTCTTC. The encoded protein is CASSGLMGGEQFF.

This clonotype was counted a few times. The CDR3 spells CASSGSPFHSGGPVDEQFF. In nucleotides, the CDR3 is TGCGCCAGCAGCGGGTCCCCTTTTCACTCGGGAGGGCCTGTCGATGAGCAGTTCTTC. This chain uses TRBV5-1 with TRBJ2-1, with TRBD2 matching 8 bases. V lost 4 bases to trimming and J lost 8 bases; unmatched junction nucleotides: 23. This CDR3 region has 19 residues. In germline, CDR1 is SGHRS, CDR2 YFSETQ.

This clonotype came up a few times. CDR3 loop: CASSPLSAGVIGTEAFF. The CDR3 DNA reads as TGTGCCAGCTCACCACTATCGGCAGGGGTTATTGGCACTGAAGCTTTCTTT. The chain combines TRBV18 with TRBJ1-1; possibly TRBD1 for D (6 bases). Germline CDR1 reads KGHSH; CDR2 reads LQKENI. This CDR3 is 17 amino acids long. V lost 1 base and J lost 4, with 19 bases in between.

This chain links TRBV5-6 with TRBJ1-5; D remains unclear. The germline gives CDR1 SGHDT, CDR2 YYEEEE. CDR3 length equals 18 residues. V was pared by 4 bases and J by 0 bases, with 20 bases between. The CDR3: CASSLPFHRLYSNQPQHF. The CDR3 DNA is TGTGCCAGCAGCCTTCCATTCCACCGACTGTATAGCAATCAGCCCCAGCATTTT.

The sample holds many counts of this clonotype. This chain connects TRBV11-2 to TRBJ2-3; D is uncertain. The CDR3 runs 13 residues. In germline, CDR1 is SGHAT, CDR2 FQNNGV. Trimming pared 0 bases from V and 6 bases from J, leaving 7 bases between. The CDR3 region is CASSLDLLDTQYF. The CDR3 nucleotides read TGTGCCAGCAGCTTAGACCTGCTTGATACGCAGTATTTT.

The sample holds a few counts of this clonotype. The chain is built from TRBV20-1 and TRBJ2-1; unclear D gene. This CDR3 is 10 amino acids long. Germline loops: CDR1 DFQATT, CDR2 SNEGSKA (reference sequence). V lost 8 bases and J lost 5, with 7 bases in between. CDR3 amino acids: CSPLDNEQFF. CDR3 DNA sequence: TGCAGTCCCCTTGACAATGAGCAGTTCTTC.

This clonotype was picked up one time. The gene calls are TRBV20-1 and TRBJ2-3, with TRBD2 matching 8 bases. There are 16 residues in the CDR3. Germline CDR1 and CDR2: DFQATT and SNEGSKA (reference sequence). The V and J ends lost 6 bases and 4 bases, in that order; junction bases with no gene match: 15. This chain's CDR3 is CSAHGGERGRADTQYF. The CDR3 nucleotides are TGCAGTGCCCACGGGGGGGAGCGGGGGCGCGCAGATACGCAGTATTTT.

CDR3 in DNA: TGCAGTGCTAGAGCACCCCGAGAGGGCGGCGATACGCAGTATTTT. This sequence encodes CSARAPREGGDTQYF. This chain links TRBV20-1 with TRBJ2-3; D is possibly TRBD2 (5 bases). The germline V gene has CDR1 DFQATT and CDR2 SNEGSKA (reference sequence). The CDR3 covers 15 residues. Trimming pared 1 base from V and 6 bases from J, leaving 17 bases between.

The chain has TRBV11-2 and TRBJ2-5; tentatively, D is TRBD2 (6 bases). CDR1 is SGHAT and CDR2 is FQNNGV in the germline V gene. The CDR3 extends over 15 amino acids. Trimming pared 0 bases from V and 4 bases from J, leaving 12 bases between. The CDR3 sequence is CASSLDGRGRETQYF. Here the CDR3 DNA reads TGTGCCAGCAGCTTAGACGGGAGAGGGCGAGAGACCCAGTACTTC.

In this sample, this clonotype turned up many times. The genes are TRBV6-2 or TRBV6-3 and TRBJ1-1, with D unclear. CDR1 MNHEY and CDR2 SVGEGT come from the germline V gene. Trimming shortened V by 7 bases and J by 2 bases, and 14 bases separated the two germline ends. This CDR3 contains 14 residues. CDR3 in DNA: TGTGCCAGCACCCCAAGTGGGGTAAACACTGAAGCTTTCTTT. It translates to CASTPSGVNTEAFF.